A single sample is the source of the 18 T cell receptor beta chains below, sequenced in a study of T-cell memory formation after mild COVID-19. MiXCR was run by TCRdb on the 5' RACE reads, yielding one entry per CDR3 protein. The sample holds a few hundred thousand distinct CDR3 sequences, over 8.5% seen once. Sequenced input: PBMCs or a T cell subset sorted from them (not recorded which). These receptors were taken from a man between 18 and 35 years old who had mild COVID-19 (a few samples of this study predate the infection). Cell type and time point are not known.

The chain combines TRBV14 with TRBJ1-6; 7 nucleotides line up with TRBD1. In germline, CDR1 is SGHDN, CDR2 FVKESK. The V and J ends lost 5 bases and 9 bases, in that order; junction bases with no gene match: 1. The CDR3 runs to 12 residues. Here the CDR3 DNA reads TGTGCCAGCAGCGAGGGGGCTTCACCCCTCCACTTT. It is translated as CASSEGASPLHF.

This clonotype came up many times. CDR3 region: CASSRSGTDSYEQYF. The CDR3, as DNA: TGTGCCAGCAGTCGCTCCGGGACCGACTCCTACGAGCAGTACTTC. This chain uses TRBV4-2 with TRBJ2-7; D is tentatively TRBD1 or TRBD2 (5 bases each). The V end was cut by 6 bases, the J end by 0 bases, with 15 bases between. The length of the CDR3 is 15 residues. Germline CDR1 and CDR2: LGHNA and YNFKEQ.

This clonotype was counted only a few times. This chain uses TRBV6-2 or TRBV6-3 with TRBJ1-5, with D perhaps matching TRBD1 (6 bases). The length of the CDR3 is 13 residues. Germline CDR1 reads MNHEY; CDR2 reads SVGEGT. Trimming cost V 5 bases and J 5 bases, with 10 bases left between them. CDR3 region: CASSVHRDQPQHF. The CDR3 coding sequence is TGTGCCAGCAGTGTCCACAGGGATCAGCCCCAGCATTTT.

The chain combines TRBV2 with TRBJ2-7; D is unresolved. From germline, CDR1 is SNHLY and CDR2 FYNNEI. The length of the CDR3 is 12 residues. Trimming removed 7 bases from V and 6 bases from J, with 13 bases in between. The CDR3 loop reads CASIPLGSEQYF. CDR3 sequence (DNA): TGTGCCAGCATCCCCCTCGGTTCCGAGCAGTACTTC.

This clonotype came up a few times. The chain combines TRBV10-3 with TRBJ1-5; D is ambiguous. V was trimmed by 1 base and J by 11 bases, leaving 9 bases between them. Germline V gene data show CDR1 as ENHRY and CDR2 as SYGVKD. The CDR3 is 12 residues long. Here the CDR3 DNA reads TGTGCCATCAGTGAGTACAAGCAGGCCCAGCATTTT. This codes for CAISEYKQAQHF.

The sample holds a few counts of this clonotype. This sequence joins TRBV12-3 or TRBV12-4 and TRBJ2-7; the match to TRBD1 covers 8 bases. With 10 bases clipped from V and 3 bases from J, the junction kept 8 bases outside the gene matches. CDR3 size: 13 residues. CDR3 amino acids: CATAPGQGYEQYF. CDR3 in DNA: TGTGCCACCGCCCCCGGACAGGGCTACGAGCAGTACTTC.

The table lists this clonotype with a few counts. The chain joins TRBV2 to TRBJ2-3; D gene uncertain. V was shortened by 7 bases and J by 1 base, with 9 bases between the two germline ends. CDR3 length: 13 amino acids. Germline V CDR1 and CDR2: SNHLY, FYNNEI. The CDR3 spells CASIQSGTDTQYF. CDR3 bases: TGTGCCAGCATCCAGAGCGGCACAGATACGCAGTATTTT.

The V call is TRBV7-3, the J call TRBJ2-1; D possibly corresponds to TRBD2 (5 bases). The CDR3 covers 15 residues. The ends were cut back, 2 bases at V and 0 bases at J, with 8 bases in the middle. The germline V gene encodes CDR1 SGHTA and CDR2 FQGTGA. In DNA, the CDR3 is TGTGCCAGCAGCTTAGAGGGATACTCCTACAATGAGCAGTTCTTC. It translates to CASSLEGYSYNEQFF.

In this sample, this clonotype turned up a few times. This chain joins TRBV5-1 and TRBJ2-7, with D perhaps TRBD1 or TRBD2 (5 bases each). Trimming left V 2 bases short and J 2 bases short, with 14 bases between. The CDR3 length is 15 residues. The V gene's germline CDR1 is SGHRS and CDR2 YFSETQ. The CDR3 region has the DNA TGCGCCAGCAGCTTAGTAGGGGCCGGGGCCTACGAGCAGTACTTC. Translating gives CASSLVGAGAYEQYF.

This clonotype was observed a few times. The V gene is TRBV2, the J gene TRBJ2-7; D is unclear. The CDR3 extends over 11 amino acids. Germline values: CDR1 SNHLY, CDR2 FYNNEI. Trimming cost V 6 bases and J 3 bases, with 6 bases left between them. CDR3 region: CASRDGYEQYF. The CDR3 DNA reads TGTGCCAGCAGGGACGGCTACGAGCAGTACTTC.

A few counts support this clonotype. The rearrangement links TRBV7-9 to TRBJ1-1; D is uncertain. The CDR3 totals 16 residues. V gave up 5 bases and J gave up 0 bases, with 16 bases separating them. The germline V gene encodes CDR1 SEHNR and CDR2 FQNEAQ (reference sequence). The CDR3 DNA sequence: TGTGCCAGCAGCCCTACCTCTCGAACCATGAACACTGAAGCTTTCTTT. Its translation: CASSPTSRTMNTEAFF.

The sample holds many counts of this clonotype. The genes are TRBV20-1 and TRBJ2-5; TRBD1 matches at 8 bases. The CDR3 runs to 14 residues. V was pared by 6 bases and J by 5 bases, with 11 bases of the junction left unmatched. Germline CDR1 is DFQATT and CDR2 is SNEGSKA (reference sequence). The CDR3 sequence: CSALWTGKWETQYF. CDR3 DNA: TGCAGTGCACTTTGGACAGGGAAGTGGGAGACCCAGTACTTC.

This clonotype has ten or more counts. This rearrangement joins TRBV4-3 to TRBJ2-5; D unresolved. This CDR3 spans 15 amino acids. Per germline, CDR1 LGHNA and CDR2 YSLEER. V dropped 2 bases and J dropped 1 base, with 11 bases sitting between them. CDR3 sequence reads: CASSQMRGSQETQYF. For the CDR3, the DNA is TGCGCCAGCAGCCAAATGAGAGGCAGCCAAGAGACCCAGTACTTC.

In this sample, this clonotype turned up many times. The chain recombines TRBV6-2 or TRBV6-3 with TRBJ2-3; D gene ambiguous. This CDR3 contains 13 residues. With 4 bases removed from V and 10 bases from J, the gap between germline ends came to 15 bases. Germline V gene data show CDR1 as MNHEY and CDR2 as SVGEGT. The CDR3 nucleotides read TGTGCCAGCAGTTCCCGAGGCCGCTATGCGCAGTATTTT. This translates into CASSSRGRYAQYF.

The chain links TRBV24-1 to TRBJ2-1; no clear D gene. The length of the CDR3 is 15 residues. V lost 3 bases and J 6 bases, leaving 14 bases between the germline ends. Germline CDR1 KGHDR, CDR2 SFDVKD. CDR3 amino acids: CATSDVPPKGNEQFF. CDR3 bases: TGTGCCACCAGTGATGTTCCGCCCAAGGGCAATGAGCAGTTCTTC.

The rearrangement uses TRBV4-3 and TRBJ1-5, with unresolved D. V gave up 0 bases and J gave up 4 bases, with 10 bases separating them. Germline V gene lookup returns CDR1 LGHNA and CDR2 YSLEER. CDR3 length: 15 residues. The CDR3 reads CASSQDYSWNQPQHF. In DNA form, the CDR3 reads TGCGCCAGCAGCCAAGATTACAGTTGGAATCAGCCCCAGCATTTT.

The rearrangement uses TRBV20-1 and TRBJ2-1; D is undetermined. V was shortened by 1 base and J by 4 bases, with 8 bases between the two germline ends. CDR3 length: 13 amino acids. Germline CDR1 DFQATT, CDR2 SNEGSKA (reference sequence). The CDR3 coding sequence is TGCAGTGCTAGAGTTCAGCCTTACAATGAGCAGTTCTTC. It translates to CSARVQPYNEQFF.

This clonotype was seen a handful of times. The gene calls are TRBV20-1 and TRBJ1-6; tentative D call: TRBD1 (5 bases). The V end lost 3 bases, the J end lost 8 bases, and 17 bases lay between the germline ends. From germline, CDR1 is DFQATT and CDR2 SNEGSKA (reference sequence). CDR3 length: 15 residues. For the CDR3, the DNA is TGCAGTGCTAGGGAGGCAGGGCCGTATCATTCACCCCTCCACTTT. Translation gives CSAREAGPYHSPLHF.